The T cell receptor (beta chain) described here comes from a study of blood T cell repertoires in COVID-19. This CDR3 region has 14 residues. The germline V gene has CDR1 KGHSH and CDR2 LQKENI. Trimming removed 6 bases from V and 7 bases from J; junction bases left unmatched: 7. Methods used by the authors: Amplification of reference gene primers was used by the study to estimate nucleated cell counts. This table comes from immunoSEQ multiplex PCR, and its TCRdb copy is limited to in-frame clones, with some not included. Clone size and the V and J calls come from that table; the DNA yielded D and trimming. This table has 140,000 to 150,000 clones, about nine tenths appearing once. Those who participated ranged in age from roughly 18 to 90 years and resided in under 25 US areas.

The receptor was derived from a man aged 60 to 69 who had recovered from COVID-19. Sequenced sample: PBMCs or T cells enriched from blood (not recorded which). This rearrangement joins TRBV18 to TRBJ2-1; TRBD2 aligns across 9 bases. The CDR3 reads CASSEAGGRNEQFF. As DNA, the CDR3 is TGTGCCAGCTCCGAGGCGGGAGGGCGGAATGAGCAGTTCTTC.